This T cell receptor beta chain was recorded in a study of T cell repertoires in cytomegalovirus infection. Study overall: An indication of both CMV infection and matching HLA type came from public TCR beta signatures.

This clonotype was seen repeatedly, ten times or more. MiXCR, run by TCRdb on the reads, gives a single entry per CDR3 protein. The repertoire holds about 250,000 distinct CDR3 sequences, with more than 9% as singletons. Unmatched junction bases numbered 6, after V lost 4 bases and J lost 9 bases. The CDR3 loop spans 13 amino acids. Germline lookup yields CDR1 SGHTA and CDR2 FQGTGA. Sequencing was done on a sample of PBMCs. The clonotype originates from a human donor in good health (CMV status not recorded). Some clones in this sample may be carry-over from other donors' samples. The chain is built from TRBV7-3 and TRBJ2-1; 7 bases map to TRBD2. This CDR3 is CASSSGLVGEQFF. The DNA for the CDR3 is TGTGCCAGCAGCTCCGGACTAGTCGGTGAGCAGTTCTTC.